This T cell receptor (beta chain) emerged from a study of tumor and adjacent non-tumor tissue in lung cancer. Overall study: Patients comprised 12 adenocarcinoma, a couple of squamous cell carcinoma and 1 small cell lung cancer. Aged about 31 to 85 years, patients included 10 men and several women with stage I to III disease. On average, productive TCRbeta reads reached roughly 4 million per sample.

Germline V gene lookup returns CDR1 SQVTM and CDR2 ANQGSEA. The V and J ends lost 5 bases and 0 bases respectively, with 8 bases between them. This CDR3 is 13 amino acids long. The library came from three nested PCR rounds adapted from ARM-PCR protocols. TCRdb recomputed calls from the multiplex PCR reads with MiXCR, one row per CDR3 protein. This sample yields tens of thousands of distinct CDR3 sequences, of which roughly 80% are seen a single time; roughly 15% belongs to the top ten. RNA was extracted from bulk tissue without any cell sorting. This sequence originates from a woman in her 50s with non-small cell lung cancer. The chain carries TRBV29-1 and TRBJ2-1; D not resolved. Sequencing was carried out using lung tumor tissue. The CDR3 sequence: CSVRNISYNEQFF. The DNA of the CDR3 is TGCAGCGTTAGGAACATCTCCTACAATGAGCAGTTCTTC.